The 11 T cell receptor beta chains below come from one sample, sequenced in a study of cytomegalovirus exposure and HLA in healthy donors. 13 Jbeta primers and 60 Vbeta primers were used for the PCR. Sequenced by immunoSEQ multiplex PCR; TCRdb stores in-frame clones only, minus some. The sample is made up of roughly 30,000 clones, and the top ten hold roughly 3.5% of it. Sequencing input: PBMCs. The source is a woman aged 40 to 49 in good health and CMV-seropositive.

The chain joins TRBV6-6 to TRBJ1-5, with TRBD1 matching 7 bases. The germline gives CDR1 MNHNY, CDR2 SVGAGI (reference sequence). Unmatched junction bases numbered 5, after V lost 6 bases and J lost 3 bases. The length of the CDR3 is 14 residues. The CDR3 sequence: CASRPGQHNQPQHF. The DNA for the CDR3 is TGTGCCAGCAGGCCGGGACAGCACAATCAGCCCCAGCATTTT.

The chain links TRBV20-1 to TRBJ2-1; no definite D call. The CDR3 is 10 residues long. Trimming pared 6 bases from V and 4 bases from J, leaving 4 bases between. Germline CDR1 reads DFQATT; CDR2 reads SNEGSKA (reference sequence). In DNA form, the CDR3 reads TGCAGTGCCTATTACAATGAGCAGTTCTTC. Protein product: CSAYYNEQFF.

The chain joins TRBV18 to TRBJ2-3; tentative D call: TRBD2 (6 bases). This CDR3 has 16 residues. Trimming shortened V by 2 bases and J by 2 bases, and 14 bases separated the two germline ends. The germline CDR1 and CDR2 sequences are KGHSH and LQKENI. The CDR3 spells CASSPYGDFNTDTQYF. The CDR3, as DNA: TGTGCCAGCTCACCATACGGGGACTTCAACACAGATACGCAGTATTTT.

The chain is built from TRBV29-1 and TRBJ2-7, with D possibly TRBD1 on 6 matching bases. The CDR3 has 14 residues. Germline V lookup: CDR1 SQVTM, CDR2 ANQGSEA. Trimming left V 3 bases short and J 8 bases short, with 20 bases between. The CDR3 here is CSVENRDYLLKQYF. The DNA of the CDR3 is TGCAGCGTTGAGAACAGGGATTACCTCCTGAAGCAGTACTTC.

V gene TRBV6-1 combines with J gene TRBJ1-2, with 8 bases aligning to TRBD1. Germline V gene data show CDR1 as MNHNS and CDR2 as SASEGT. J was trimmed by 7 bases and V by 6 bases; bases with no gene match: 10. This CDR3 is 14 amino acids long. CDR3 sequence: CASSERGQGGGYTF. The DNA of the CDR3 is TGTGCCAGCAGCGAAAGAGGACAGGGCGGTGGCTACACCTTC.

V usage is TRBV20-1 and J usage is TRBJ2-7; a possible D gene is TRBD2 (6 bases). The CDR3 extends over 10 amino acids. V was clipped by 5 bases and J by 6 bases, with 8 bases between them. Germline CDR1 reads DFQATT; CDR2 reads SNEGSKA (reference sequence). The CDR3 loop is CSARAGEQYF. DNA for the CDR3: TGCAGTGCTCGAGCGGGCGAGCAGTACTTC.

This chain links TRBV9 with TRBJ1-2, with D uncertain. The ends were cut back, 0 bases at V and 5 bases at J, with 8 bases in the middle. Germline V lookup: CDR1 SGDLS, CDR2 YYNGEE. The CDR3 loop spans 13 amino acids. CDR3 loop: CASSVGAPYGYTF. The CDR3 region has the DNA TGTGCCAGCAGCGTAGGGGCTCCATATGGCTACACCTTC.

V usage is TRBV4-1 and J usage is TRBJ1-2, with 7 positions matching TRBD1. The CDR3 runs to 17 residues. V gave up 0 bases and J gave up 4 bases; unmatched junction bases: 11. CDR1 is MGHRA, CDR2 YSYEKL, per germline. The CDR3 sequence is CASSQDLGQARVYGYTF. CDR3 coding DNA: TGCGCCAGCAGCCAAGATCTCGGACAGGCGAGGGTCTATGGCTACACCTTC.

The V gene is TRBV6-5, the J gene TRBJ1-1, with 7 bases aligning to TRBD1. The CDR3 has 12 amino acids. The V gene end was trimmed by 2 bases and the J gene end by 12 bases; junction bases not matched to a gene: 6. Germline V gene sequence: CDR1 MNHEY, CDR2 SVGAGI. The CDR3 reads CASSYGDSRTFF. CDR3 nucleotide sequence: TGTGCCAGCAGTTACGGGGACAGTCGAACTTTCTTT.

The rearrangement uses TRBV7-8 and TRBJ1-1; 7 bases align to TRBD1. This CDR3 region has 17 residues. Germline values: CDR1 SGHVS, CDR2 FQNEAQ. J gave up 1 base and V 3 bases, and 11 bases lay outside the gene matches. The CDR3 region has the DNA TGTGCCAGCAGCTTTCGGACAGGTAGCCAGGGGAACACTGAAGCTTTCTTT. Amino acids: CASSFRTGSQGNTEAFF.

The rearrangement links TRBV5-4 to TRBJ2-7; D unresolved. Trimming stripped 0 bases from V and 2 bases from J, with 9 bases between. Germline V gene lookup returns CDR1 SGHNT and CDR2 YYREEE (reference sequence). The CDR3 is 14 amino acids. The CDR3: CASSLGVSAYEQYF. The DNA for the CDR3 is TGTGCCAGCAGCTTGGGTGTATCGGCCTACGAGCAGTACTTC. Together with reference TRBV5-4 and TRBJ2-7, the CDR3 gives the full variable domain: ETGVTQSPTHLIKTRGQQVTLRCSSQSGHNTVSWYQQALGQGPQFIFQYYREEENGRGNFPPRFSGLQFPNYSSELNVNALELDDSALYLCASSLGVSAYEQYFGPGTRLTVT.